This entry lists 27 T cell receptor beta chains sequenced from one sample in a study of blood T cell repertoires in COVID-19. Measured with immunoSEQ multiplex PCR; TCRdb has only the in-frame clones, and not every one. The sample contains roughly 270,000 clones, approximately 85% of which appear only once. Material: peripheral blood. These receptors originate from a man aged 45 to 65 with active or convalescent COVID-19.

For the CDR3, the DNA is TGTGCCAGCAGTTTGGGCAGCCCAGGCTATGGCTACACCTTC. Amino acid sequence: CASSLGSPGYGYTF. This rearrangement joins TRBV28 to TRBJ1-2, with D unclear. Per the germline V gene, CDR1 is MDHEN and CDR2 is SYDVKM. V lost 3 bases to trimming and J lost 4 bases, with 12 bases between them. This CDR3 has 14 amino acids.

The V call is TRBV9, the J call TRBJ2-5; a possible D gene is TRBD2 (6 bases). Germline CDR1 reads SGDLS; CDR2 reads YYNGEE. This CDR3 contains 15 residues. Trimming shortened V by 2 bases and J by 4 bases, and 15 bases separated the two germline ends. The CDR3 DNA reads TGTGCCAGCAGCGTGCGGCCGGGACTGGGAGAGACCCAGTACTTC. Translating it yields CASSVRPGLGETQYF.

The chain recombines TRBV19 with TRBJ2-7, with D hard to call. The CDR3 extends over 15 amino acids. The germline V gene has CDR1 LNHDA and CDR2 SQIVND (reference sequence). V was pared by 5 bases and J by 0 bases, with 14 bases between. The CDR3 nucleotides are TGTGCCAGTAGTTGGAGCCCAACTGGCTCCTACGAGCAGTACTTC. Its translation: CASSWSPTGSYEQYF.

The CDR3: CASSQAASQGTLSYNEQFF. CDR3 bases: TGTGCCAGCAGCCAAGCTGCATCACAGGGGACCCTCTCCTACAATGAGCAGTTCTTC. The rearrangement uses TRBV3-1 (or the pseudogene TRBV3-2) and TRBJ2-1; 7 bases map to TRBD1. Germline trimming cut 1 base from V and 0 bases from J; bases unmatched to any gene: 12. CDR3 length: 19 amino acids. CDR1 and CDR2 from the germline V gene are LGHDT and YNNKEL (reference sequence).

J is TRBJ2-3 and V is TRBV5-1; 16 nucleotides match TRBD2. The CDR3 consists of 17 residues. Germline lookup yields CDR1 SGHRS and CDR2 YFSETQ. The junction had 7 bases not matched to a gene; V was cut back by 3 bases and J by 6 bases. This chain's CDR3 is CASSWGTSGRALDTQYF. Written as DNA, the CDR3 is TGCGCCAGCAGCTGGGGGACTAGCGGGAGGGCCTTGGATACGCAGTATTTT.

The chain joins TRBV5-4 to TRBJ2-1; tentatively, D is TRBD2 (5 bases). This CDR3 has 15 amino acids. The ends were cut back, 0 bases at V and 4 bases at J, with 11 bases in the middle. Germline-derived CDR1 and CDR2 are SGHNT and YYREEE (reference sequence). This CDR3 is CASSLEGVSYNEQFF. Written as DNA, the CDR3 is TGTGCCAGCAGCTTGGAGGGAGTTTCGTACAATGAGCAGTTCTTC.

The chain employs TRBV18 and TRBJ1-2; 11 nucleotides agree with TRBD1. CDR1 KGHSH and CDR2 LQKENI come from the germline V gene. Trimming removed 6 bases from V and 4 bases from J; junction bases left unmatched: 4. The CDR3 is 14 amino acids. CDR3 DNA sequence: TGTGCCAGCTCGGACAGGGGGCGTAGCTATGGCTACACCTTC. Translated, it gives CASSDRGRSYGYTF.

This chain joins TRBV6-5 and TRBJ2-2; TRBD1 matches at 9 bases. Germline loops: CDR1 MNHEY, CDR2 SVGAGI. The junction had 8 bases not matched to a gene; V was cut back by 6 bases and J by 6 bases. The CDR3 length is 15 residues. CDR3 in amino acids: CASRPGQGVAGELFF. In DNA, the CDR3 is TGTGCCAGCAGACCGGGACAGGGCGTCGCCGGGGAGCTGTTTTTT.

V gene TRBV15 combines with J gene TRBJ1-3; D remains ambiguous. CDR1 is LNHNV and CDR2 is YYDKDF in the germline V gene (reference sequence). Trimming removed 0 bases at V and 8 bases at J, with 14 bases between. CDR3 length equals 15 residues. CDR3 DNA sequence: TGTGCCACCAGCAGAGACCGACGCGAGGGTGACACCATATATTTT. It specifies CATSRDRREGDTIYF.

The chain uses TRBV13 and TRBJ2-7; a possible D gene is TRBD2 (5 bases). The V and J ends lost 5 bases and 7 bases respectively, with 12 bases between them. The germline V gene encodes CDR1 PRHDT and CDR2 FYEKMQ (reference sequence). This CDR3 spans 12 amino acids. The CDR3 protein is CASSPGPGEQYF. The CDR3 DNA follows: TGTGCCAGCAGCCCCGGCCCGGGGGAGCAGTACTTC.

This clone has a single count. This chain connects TRBV27 to TRBJ1-1; the D is unclear. CDR1 is MNHEY, CDR2 SMNVEV, per germline (reference sequence). Trimming shortened V by 5 bases and J by 4 bases, and 8 bases separated the two germline ends. This CDR3 is built from 12 residues. The CDR3 here is CASSERGTEAFF. CDR3 nucleotide sequence: TGTGCCAGCAGTGAAAGAGGCACTGAAGCTTTCTTT.

The rearrangement links TRBV5-5 to TRBJ2-1; 10 positions match TRBD2. The CDR3 is 16 residues long. With 0 bases clipped from V and 4 bases from J, the junction kept 4 bases outside the gene matches. From germline, CDR1 is SGHKS and CDR2 YYEKEE (reference sequence). CDR3 amino acids: CASSLVTSGKYNEQFF. The CDR3 region has the DNA TGTGCCAGCAGCTTGGTAACTAGCGGGAAATACAATGAGCAGTTCTTC.

As to this clone: This same CDR3 is encoded by further DNA sequences in the sample. The chain links TRBV18 to TRBJ2-7; TRBD1 aligns across 8 bases. The V gene's germline CDR1 is KGHSH and CDR2 LQKENI. Germline trimming cut 3 bases from V and 2 bases from J; bases unmatched to any gene: 3. The CDR3 sequence is 14 residues long. CDR3 in amino acids: CASSPRQGTYEQYF. The CDR3 DNA sequence: TGTGCCAGCTCACCGCGACAGGGGACCTACGAGCAGTACTTC.

This clone appeared once. This chain uses TRBV12-3 or TRBV12-4 with TRBJ2-7, with D perhaps TRBD2 (5 bases). The CDR3 sequence is 12 residues long. Trimming removed 2 bases at V and 7 bases at J, with 9 bases between. The CDR3, as DNA: TGTGCCAGCAGTTTATGGCCGGGGGAGCAGTACTTC. This gives the protein CASSLWPGEQYF.

This chain links TRBV12-3 or TRBV12-4 with TRBJ2-2; D not resolved. The CDR3 loop spans 11 amino acids. V gave up 6 bases and J gave up 5 bases, with 4 bases separating them. CDR3 DNA sequence: TGTGCCAGCAGAATAACCGGGGAGCTGTTTTTT. Its protein product is CASRITGELFF.

The chain uses TRBV7-8 and TRBJ2-1, with D unresolved. Germline V gene data show CDR1 as SGHVS and CDR2 as FQNEAQ. V lost 2 bases and J 6 bases, leaving 8 bases between the germline ends. This CDR3 has 13 residues. The CDR3 region is CASSLLVPNEQFF. The CDR3, as DNA: TGTGCCAGCAGCTTACTAGTTCCCAATGAGCAGTTCTTC.

This chain connects TRBV7-9 to TRBJ1-1; D uncertain. This CDR3 contains 14 residues. Trimming stripped 1 base from V and 5 bases from J, with 11 bases between. Germline assignment: CDR1 SEHNR and CDR2 FQNEAQ (reference sequence). The CDR3 here is CASSLEGGRTEAFF. The CDR3 DNA follows: TGTGCCAGCAGCTTAGAGGGAGGACGGACTGAAGCTTTCTTT.

The DNA of the CDR3 is TGTGCCTGGAGCGCCCCCCGGGGCAGGGGCTCTGGCTACACCTTC. Encoded protein: CAWSAPRGRGSGYTF. The chain uses TRBV30 and TRBJ1-2; D might be TRBD1 (6 bases). Germline lookup yields CDR1 GTSNPN and CDR2 SVGIG (reference sequence). V lost 3 bases and J lost 7, with 21 bases in between. The CDR3 spans 15 residues.

The chain combines TRBV7-8 with TRBJ1-5; no definite D call. CDR1 SGHVS and CDR2 FQNEAQ come from the germline V gene. The CDR3 extends over 14 amino acids. V was shortened by 5 bases and J by 1 base, with 9 bases between the two germline ends. The CDR3 sequence is CASSQRRSNQPQHF. CDR3 nucleotide sequence: TGTGCCAGCAGCCAGCGGAGAAGCAATCAGCCCCAGCATTTT.

The chain links TRBV29-1 to TRBJ2-5, with 8 bases that match TRBD1. CDR1 and CDR2 from the germline V gene are SQVTM and ANQGSEA. The V gene end was trimmed by 0 bases and the J gene end by 5 bases; junction bases not matched to a gene: 5. The CDR3 is made up of 14 amino acids. CDR3 sequence (DNA): TGCAGCGTTGAAGAGAGACAGGGGCGGGAGACCCAGTACTTC. Residues: CSVEERQGRETQYF. The full variable domain, its missing parts supplied by reference TRBV29-1 and TRBJ2-5, is SAVISQKPSRDICQRGTSLTIQCQVDSQVTMMFWYRQQPGQSLTLIATANQGSEATYESGFVIDKFPISRPNLTFSTLTVSNMSPEDSSIYLCSVEERQGRETQYFGPGTRLLVL.

The V gene is TRBV6-5, the J gene TRBJ2-7; D is possibly TRBD1 (5 bases). CDR1 MNHEY and CDR2 SVGAGI come from the germline V gene. The germline V and J ends were trimmed by 6 bases and 5 bases, with 17 bases remaining between them. This CDR3 is 14 amino acids long. DNA for the CDR3: TGTGCCAGCAGGGATAGCAAGACAGCCCACGAGCAGTACTTC. Encoded protein: CASRDSKTAHEQYF.

The rearrangement uses TRBV7-9 and TRBJ2-2, with unresolved D. The CDR3 is 11 amino acids. The germline CDR1 and CDR2 sequences are SEHNR and FQNEAQ (reference sequence). V shed 10 bases and J shed 4 bases, with 7 bases lying between them. CDR3: CAIRSTGELFF. In DNA, the CDR3 is TGTGCCATCCGGAGCACCGGGGAGCTGTTTTTT. Supplemented by reference TRBV7-9 and TRBJ2-2, the full variable domain reads DTGVSQNPRHKITKRGQNVTFRCDPISEHNRLYWYRQTLGQGPEFLTYFQNEAQLEKSRLLSDRFSAERPKGSFSTLEIQRTEQGDSAMYLCAIRSTGELFFGEGSRLTVL.

This clone showed up just once. The chain recombines TRBV7-2 with TRBJ2-7; 11 bases are a match to TRBD2. The CDR3 consists of 15 residues. V was clipped by 5 bases and J by 6 bases; unmatched bases: 9. Germline loops: CDR1 SGHTA, CDR2 FQGNSA. The CDR3 loop is CASSPSSGRAGEQYF. The CDR3 coding sequence is TGTGCCAGCAGCCCGAGTAGCGGGAGGGCCGGCGAGCAGTACTTC.

CDR3 in amino acids: CASKGTGDNNEQFF. The CDR3 DNA is TGTGCCAGTAAGGGTACCGGGGATAACAATGAGCAGTTCTTC. The gene calls are TRBV19 and TRBJ2-1, with D possibly matching TRBD2 (5 bases). This CDR3 has 14 amino acids. The germline V gene has CDR1 LNHDA and CDR2 SQIVND (reference sequence). The germline V and J ends were trimmed by 7 bases and 5 bases, with 15 bases remaining between them.

The rearrangement uses TRBV4-3 and TRBJ1-4; tentatively, D is TRBD1 (5 bases). There are 15 residues in the CDR3. The germline V gene encodes CDR1 LGHNA and CDR2 YSLEER. Between the trimmed V and J ends, which lost 0 bases and 8 bases, there was a span of 13 bases. CDR3: CASSQDRGHGEKLFF. DNA of the CDR3: TGCGCCAGCAGCCAAGATAGGGGTCATGGGGAAAAACTGTTTTTT.

The chain uses TRBV18 and TRBJ2-1; D may be TRBD2 (6 bases). The germline V gene encodes CDR1 KGHSH and CDR2 LQKENI. The V end was cut by 4 bases, the J end by 3 bases, with 19 bases between. CDR3 length: 17 residues. CDR3 residues: CASSRRRGTRDYNEQFF. The CDR3 DNA reads TGTGCCAGCTCACGGAGGCGGGGAACTAGAGACTACAATGAGCAGTTCTTC.

The chain joins TRBV19 to TRBJ2-7; D possibly corresponds to TRBD1 (5 bases). Germline assignment: CDR1 LNHDA and CDR2 SQIVND (reference sequence). CDR3 length: 15 residues. V lost 1 base to trimming and J lost 0 bases, with 10 bases between them. CDR3 sequence reads: CASSIGGRSSYEQYF. CDR3 nucleotides: TGTGCCAGTAGTATAGGGGGCAGGAGCTCCTACGAGCAGTACTTC.